The clone carrying this T cell receptor beta chain was detected a few times. The data stem from a study of Graves' ophthalmopathy and Graves' hyperthyroidism. TCR beta CDR3 regions were amplified from RNA transcripts. HTBI primers primed a first-round RT-PCR, and a second-round multiplex PCR followed. TCRdb ran MiXCR on the multiplex PCR reads and lists one entry per CDR3 protein. The data hold 1 million to 1.3 million distinct CDR3 sequences, with roughly two fifths observed a single time. V was clipped by 0 bases and J by 2 bases, with 17 bases between them. Germline CDR1 and CDR2: DFQATT and SNEGSKA (reference sequence). CDR3 size: 16 residues.

The TCR sequence derives from an adult man with Graves' hyperthyroidism. The chain links TRBV20-1 to TRBJ2-7; perhaps TRBD2 as D (6 bases). Sequenced input: peripheral blood or thyroid tissue (not recorded which). This CDR3 reads CSARDFGSLVPYEQYF. The CDR3 region has the DNA TGCAGTGCTAGAGATTTCGGGAGTTTGGTCCCCTACGAGCAGTACTTC.